This T cell receptor beta chain was captured in a study of blood T cell repertoires in COVID-19. Study summary: Recovery among Cohort 3 donors was established by two negative PCRs, clearance, or symptom resolution. PBMCs, B-cell-depleted T cells, or T cells provided the cDNA or gDNA that made up the material.

V lost 5 bases to trimming and J lost 7 bases, with 20 bases between them. CDR1 SEHNR and CDR2 FQNEAQ come from the germline V gene (reference sequence). The CDR3 is 15 amino acids. The table came from immunoSEQ multiplex PCR; TCRdb's copy has only in-frame clones and leaves some out. Among roughly 200,000 clones listed, more than 85% were seen once. Participants came from 24 US areas, aged about 18 to 95 years. Allocation to cohorts depended on clinical history reported by the participants. Sequenced input: PBMCs or T cells enriched from blood (not recorded which). This clonotype originated in a woman between 40 and 55 years old in a cohort exposed to, infected with or recovered from COVID-19 (not recorded which). The genes are TRBV7-9 and TRBJ1-1; D may be TRBD1 (6 bases). The CDR3 nucleotides read TGTGCCAGCAGCGATGGACAGTATGGTACTAGTGAAGCTTTCTTT. Protein sequence: CASSDGQYGTSEAFF.